Here is one T cell receptor (beta chain) with its context. Its antigen is currently unknown. Reverse transcription of extracted RNA yielded cDNA, which provided the sequencing template. The protocol was immunoSEQ multiplex PCR, while the TCRdb copy is restricted to in-frame clones and leaves out a portion. The sample shows roughly 120,000 clones, roughly two thirds of them seen only once. The sample is drawn from a study of CD8+ T cells in alopecia areata. The study, taken as a whole, reports: Lesional scalp, especially alopecia totalis/universalis, showed higher clonality than normal scalp. Scalp sample sequencing also detects resident alphabeta T cells of normal skin.

Both CD4+ and CD8+ T cells were separated by sorting PBMCs. In germline, CDR1 is KGHSH, CDR2 LQKENI. Trimming left V 5 bases short and J 3 bases short, with 13 bases between. This CDR3 spans 14 amino acids. The chain couples TRBV18 to TRBJ1-2; D is unclear. The sequencing sample was made of CD4+ T cells sorted from blood. The receptor's source is a human donor in good health. CDR3 protein: CASSYIPGDYGYTF. The CDR3 bases are TGTGCCAGCTCATACATTCCGGGAGACTATGGCTACACCTTC.